This TCR beta chain stems from a study of shared clonotypes between healthy human individuals. Study-wide results and limits: The four-donor shared clonotypes exceeded non-shared clonotypes in generation probability, with non-shared ones scoring lower.

For this clone: What it binds is not known.

The CDR3 runs to 16 residues. In germline, CDR1 is KGHSH, CDR2 LQKENI. With 0 bases removed from V and 0 bases from J, the gap between germline ends came to 6 bases. Each cell subset's genomic DNA was divided evenly among several immunoSEQ plates. Profiling relied on immunoSEQ multiplex PCR, and the TCRdb table lists in-frame clones only, not all of them. The profile shows about 1.4 million clones, about 96% of them singletons. In the CD4+ fraction, cells were divided into CD45RA+ naive and CD45RA-negative memory subsets. The source material was naive CD4+ T cells sorted from blood. The subset: CD45RA+ positively selected. This sequence originates from a man younger than 45 in good health. The gene calls are TRBV18 and TRBJ2-6; unclear D gene. The CDR3 nucleotides read TGTGCCAGCTCACCACCTCTGGCCTCTGGGGCCAACGTCCTGACTTTC. This sequence encodes CASSPPLASGANVLTF.